Following are 9 T cell receptor beta chains from one sample sequenced in a study of regulatory T cells in long-lasting Graves disease (dated by TCRdb to the early 2020s). What this sample's time point label stands for: newly diagnosed GD, antithyroid drugs for less than 3 months. For both TCR sequencing and RNA sequencing, RNA was extracted from PBMCs using TRIzol. Preparation of the library involved multiplex PCR. Sequencing was carried out with an Illumina HiSeq 4000. iRepertoire HTBI primers and Arm-PCR amplification of CDR3 regions were used to construct TCR beta libraries. TCRdb cleaned the public reads at Q25 with fastp, built clones with MiXCR and kept in-frame beta chains. Every distinct CDR3 protein forms one entry, paired with its most common genes and DNA. Across this sample there are approximately 560,000 distinct CDR3 sequences, with approximately 16% seen only once. More than 10% of the sample is held by the ten biggest clonotypes.

These same data were also listed under a study on T cells in Graves' hyperthyroidism and ophthalmopathy.

This sample comprised peripheral blood mononuclear cells (PBMCs), obtained at new diagnosis, from a patient treated with antithyroid drugs. The receptors originated from a man aged 18 to 29 with Graves disease. Donor details come from another sample of the same person, matched by shared clones.

This clonotype was observed a handful of times. This chain connects TRBV27 to TRBJ1-1; a weak D match, TRBD1 (5 bases). This CDR3 spans 14 amino acids. V lost 4 bases, J lost 1 base, and 10 bases lay in between. Looked up from germline, CDR1 is MNHEY and CDR2 is SMNVEV (reference sequence). This CDR3 reads CASSSLGPNTEAFF. In nucleotides, the CDR3 is TGTGCCAGCAGTTCCCTGGGACCGAACACTGAAGCTTTCTTT.

The chain recombines TRBV11-2 with TRBJ2-7; maybe TRBD1 (6 bases). From germline, CDR1 is SGHAT and CDR2 FQNNGV. The CDR3 spans 16 residues. V dropped 6 bases and J dropped 1 base, with 19 bases sitting between them. Written as DNA, the CDR3 is TGTGCCAGCAGTTTTTCACAGGGACAATCTTCCTACGAGCAGTACTTC. It is translated as CASSFSQGQSSYEQYF.

Ten or more counts support this clonotype. The chain links TRBV2 to TRBJ1-4; D is unresolved. This CDR3 spans 14 amino acids. The germline CDR1 and CDR2 sequences are SNHLY and FYNNEI. Trimming cost V 1 base and J 5 bases, with 8 bases left between them. The CDR3 region has the DNA TGTGCCAGCAGTGAAGTCGCTTTAAATGAAAAACTGTTTTTT. Amino acid sequence: CASSEVALNEKLFF.

This clonotype was detected many times. This sequence joins TRBV3-1 and TRBJ2-1; D is ambiguous. CDR1 is LGHDT, CDR2 YNNKEL, per germline (reference sequence). The V and J ends lost 4 bases and 1 base respectively, with 11 bases between them. The CDR3 covers 15 residues. CDR3 bases: TGTGCCAGCAGCCTTAGAGCCAGGTCCTACAATGAGCAGTTCTTC. Its protein is CASSLRARSYNEQFF.

A few counts support this clonotype. This chain links TRBV28 with TRBJ1-3; D remains ambiguous. The CDR3 is 14 amino acids. Germline values: CDR1 MDHEN, CDR2 SYDVKM. Trimming removed 2 bases from V and 0 bases from J, with 5 bases in between. This CDR3 reads CASSLRLSGNTIYF. The CDR3 DNA reads as TGTGCCAGCAGTTTACGGCTCTCTGGAAACACCATATATTTT.

This clonotype has ten or more counts. This sequence joins TRBV20-1 and TRBJ2-3, with D unresolved. The CDR3 sequence is 12 residues long. Germline V lookup: CDR1 DFQATT, CDR2 SNEGSKA (reference sequence). V was shortened by 6 bases and J by 7 bases, with 14 bases between the two germline ends. In nucleotides, the CDR3 is TGCAGTGCCCCCCCTGCGGCCTATACGCAGTATTTT. This sequence encodes CSAPPAAYTQYF.

The sample holds a few counts of this clonotype. The J gene is TRBJ1-1, the V gene TRBV7-6; D is undetermined. CDR3 length equals 12 residues. The germline V and J ends were trimmed by 5 bases and 5 bases, with 9 bases remaining between them. Germline-derived CDR1 and CDR2 are SGHVS and FNYEAQ. CDR3 residues: CASSDLVTEAFF. The CDR3 region has the DNA TGTGCCAGCAGCGACCTGGTTACTGAAGCTTTCTTT.

This clonotype was seen a few times. This chain joins TRBV27 and TRBJ1-5, with D possibly TRBD1 on 5 matching bases. V was shortened by 8 bases and J by 7 bases, with 18 bases between the two germline ends. Germline assignment: CDR1 MNHEY and CDR2 SMNVEV (reference sequence). The CDR3 length is 14 residues. The CDR3 loop is CASRLGGSTQPQHF. DNA for the CDR3: TGTGCCAGCCGACTCGGGGGGTCGACCCAGCCCCAGCATTTT.

The chain carries TRBV3-1 and TRBJ2-7; the match to TRBD2 covers 7 bases. With 0 bases clipped from V and 3 bases from J, the junction kept 2 bases outside the gene matches. Germline V gives CDR1 LGHDT, CDR2 YNNKEL (reference sequence). The CDR3 spans 14 residues. The CDR3 DNA is TGTGCCAGCAGCCAAGAGGGGGGGGACTACGAGCAGTACTTC. Protein sequence: CASSQEGGDYEQYF.